This T cell receptor (beta chain) emerged from a study of T-cell memory formation after mild COVID-19. About the research overall: TCR clusters mostly belonged to single donors. Study-wide results and limits: The study found contracting CD4+ clones mainly in CM and EM and contracting CD8+ clones in EMRA.

Germline CDR1 and CDR2: SGHRS and YFSETQ. After removal of 1 base from V and 4 bases from J, the junction contained 4 bases not matched to a gene. There are 14 residues in the CDR3. A few counts support this clonotype. Its antigen is unknown. TCRdb reprocessed the 5' RACE reads via MiXCR and lists one record per CDR3 protein. The table includes about 200,000 distinct CDR3 sequences, about a sixth detected once. The TCR sequence derives from an adult woman who had mild COVID-19 (a few samples of this study predate the infection). Cell type and time point are not known. Sequencing was done on a sample of PBMCs or a T cell subset sorted from them (not recorded which). The chain employs TRBV5-1 and TRBJ2-7, with 8 bases matching TRBD2. CDR3 sequence reads: CASSLRLARYEQYF. The CDR3 bases are TGCGCCAGCAGCTTGCGACTAGCGCGATACGAGCAGTACTTC.